This T cell receptor beta chain stems from a study of T cell responses to AZD1222 COVID-19 vaccine. Whole-study results and caveats: Recipients of two AZD1222 doses showed rising Spike-specific TCR breadth and depth. Donors, mostly white British, included more females; clonal diversity was possibly underestimated.

Assay: immunoSEQ multiplex PCR; the TCRdb copy retains only in-frame clones and omits some. This sample carries fewer than 150,000 clones, 88% of them seen once, and the ten largest clones take roughly 6.7%. V gave up 2 bases and J gave up 3 bases, with 9 bases separating them. This CDR3 contains 13 residues. Germline V lookup: CDR1 SGHDT, CDR2 YYEEEE. On this clone itself: Its antigen is not identified.

J is TRBJ2-7 and V is TRBV5-6; D unresolved. The clonotype originates from an adult who received the AZD1222 COVID-19 vaccine. The input for sequencing was peripheral blood, taken 28 days after the second AZD1222 dose. The CDR3 DNA is TGTGCCAGCAGCTTAGTCCGGAACTACGAGCAGTACTTC. This codes for CASSLVRNYEQYF.